Sequencing of this TCR beta chain was carried out in a study of CD8 T cells in ankylosing spondylitis. In this sample, this clonotype turned up a few times. Its antigen remains unknown. V lost 4 bases, J lost 4 bases, and 6 bases stayed unmatched. Germline V gives CDR1 SGHKS, CDR2 YYEKEE (reference sequence). This CDR3 has 14 residues. Findings and caveats of the study: Reportedly, matched ankylosing spondylitis synovial fluid was significantly enriched for disease-linked clones. Made up of about eight highly homologous variants, a TCR beta motif appeared characteristic of ankylosing spondylitis blood.

Via MiXCR, TCRdb re-called the 5' RACE reads, giving one row per CDR3 protein. In the table there are about 540,000 distinct CDR3 sequences, approximately 11% of which are singletons. The genes are TRBV5-5 and TRBJ2-7; 9 nucleotides line up with TRBD1. This receptor was identified in a male donor with ankylosing spondylitis. The material sequenced was blood, either unsorted or a sorted T cell fraction (not recorded which). The CDR3 coding sequence is TGTGCCAGCAGCACAGGACAGGGGACGTACGAGCAGTACTTC. It specifies CASSTGQGTYEQYF.